Shown below are 28 T cell receptor beta chains from a single sample sequenced in a study of shared clonotypes between healthy human individuals. The table came from immunoSEQ multiplex PCR; TCRdb's copy has only in-frame clones and leaves some out. The sample has nearly 2 million clones; over 85% are singletons. Naive-designated CD8 cells lacked CD45RO, were positively enriched for CCR7, and omitted terminally differentiated effector memory CD45RA+ cells. The sequenced material came from naive CD8+ T cells sorted from blood. The receptors derive from a man aged 18-30 years in good health.

J is TRBJ1-2 and V is TRBV4-1, with D tentatively TRBD1 (5 bases). Trimming removed 3 bases at V and 8 bases at J, with 19 bases between. The germline V gene has CDR1 MGHRA and CDR2 YSYEKL. This CDR3 is 15 amino acids long. The CDR3 is CASSHSQGLLEGYTF. The CDR3 DNA reads TGCGCCAGCAGCCATAGCCAGGGACTCTTGGAGGGCTACACCTTC.

About this clone itself: The same CDR3 can be traced to other DNA sequences in this sample. CDR3 amino acids: CAWSVTGGTEAFF. CDR3 in DNA: TGTGCCTGGAGTGTCACAGGAGGGACTGAAGCTTTCTTT. The V gene is TRBV30, the J gene TRBJ1-1, with a tentative D call TRBD1 (5 bases). This CDR3 has 13 residues. Germline V CDR1 and CDR2: GTSNPN, SVGIG (reference sequence). V gave up 0 bases and J gave up 5 bases, with 10 bases separating them.

This chain uses TRBV10-1 with TRBJ2-1, with D hard to call. Germline CDR1 is WNHNN and CDR2 is SYGVQD (reference sequence). This CDR3 has 11 residues. Trimming took 3 bases from V and 5 from J, leaving 2 bases between them. CDR3 region: CASSDDNEQFF. CDR3 in DNA: TGCGCCAGCAGTGATGACAATGAGCAGTTCTTC.

Details on this clone: This specimen includes other DNA sequences encoding the same CDR3. The V and J genes are TRBV9 and TRBJ2-1; perhaps D is TRBD1 or TRBD2 (6 bases each). Germline lookup yields CDR1 SGDLS and CDR2 YYNGEE. Trimming took 0 bases from V and 3 from J, leaving 10 bases between them. This CDR3 region has 15 residues. The CDR3 sequence: CASSVVGGSYNEQFF. DNA of the CDR3: TGTGCCAGCAGCGTAGTAGGGGGGAGCTACAATGAGCAGTTCTTC.

The chain recombines TRBV30 with TRBJ2-5; TRBD1 agrees at 7 bases. CDR1 is GTSNPN and CDR2 is SVGIG in the germline V gene (reference sequence). CDR3 length: 13 residues. V was pared by 4 bases and J by 1 base, with 3 bases of the junction left unmatched. CDR3 sequence reads: CAWTDRVQETQYF. The CDR3 nucleotides are TGTGCCTGGACCGACAGGGTCCAAGAGACCCAGTACTTC.

V gene TRBV7-6 combines with J gene TRBJ1-2; a possible D gene is TRBD1 (5 bases). CDR3 length equals 13 residues. Trimming removed 0 bases at V and 6 bases at J, with 8 bases between. Germline lookup yields CDR1 SGHVS and CDR2 FNYEAQ. CDR3 nucleotides: TGTGCCAGCAGCTTAGCAGGGGCGGATGGCTACACCTTC. Residues: CASSLAGADGYTF. Full variable domain (outside the CDR3, taken from reference TRBV7-6 and TRBJ1-2): GAGVSQSPRYKVTKRGQDVALRCDPISGHVSLYWYRQALGQGPEFLTYFNYEAQQDKSGLPNDRFSAERPEGSISTLTIQRTEQRDSAMYRCASSLAGADGYTFGSGTRLTVV.

The rearrangement joins TRBV7-9 to TRBJ1-2, with D perhaps TRBD1 (6 bases). The V gene's germline CDR1 is SEHNR and CDR2 FQNEAQ (reference sequence). Trimming took off 4 bases at V and 4 bases at J, with 16 bases between the two ends. The CDR3 consists of 15 residues. The CDR3 DNA reads as TGTGCCAGCAGCTCCACTTCACAGGGTGGCTATGGCTACACCTTC. As protein: CASSSTSQGGYGYTF.

J is TRBJ1-1 and V is TRBV5-4; 8 positions agree with TRBD1. Germline assignment: CDR1 SGHNT and CDR2 YYREEE (reference sequence). This CDR3 is 14 amino acids long. The ends lost 4 bases at V and 4 bases at J; junction bases unmatched: 6. The CDR3: CASSPTGDGTEAFF. The CDR3 nucleotides are TGTGCCAGCAGCCCGACAGGGGATGGCACTGAAGCTTTCTTT.

The CDR3 nucleotides read TGTGCCACCAGCACCCTCCGGGGCCTGAATCAGCCCCAGCATTTT. This translates into CATSTLRGLNQPQHF. The chain recombines TRBV15 with TRBJ1-5; perhaps TRBD1 as D (5 bases). The germline V gene encodes CDR1 LNHNV and CDR2 YYDKDF (reference sequence). Trimming removed 4 bases at V and 4 bases at J, with 14 bases between. This CDR3 has 15 residues.

The genes are TRBV2 and TRBJ2-1; 9 bases map to TRBD1. The CDR3 spans 13 residues. Germline CDR1 and CDR2: SNHLY and FYNNEI. The V segment lost 8 bases and the J segment 9 bases; nucleotides outside the gene matches: 8. The CDR3 region has the DNA TGTGCCAGCTGTGGACAGGGGTCAGGTGAGCAGTTCTTC. Translated: CASCGQGSGEQFF.

The CDR3 protein is CATSRGKTGIYYNEQFF. The CDR3 DNA sequence: TGTGCCACCAGCAGGGGAAAAACAGGGATCTACTACAATGAGCAGTTCTTC. V gene TRBV15 combines with J gene TRBJ2-1; possible D gene TRBD1, 6 bases. Trimming removed 3 bases at V and 3 bases at J, with 18 bases between. CDR3 size: 17 residues. Germline lookup yields CDR1 LNHNV and CDR2 YYDKDF (reference sequence).

Concerning this clone itself: This sample includes further DNA sequences coding for the same CDR3. J is TRBJ1-1 and V is TRBV4-1; D remains unclear. CDR1 is MGHRA and CDR2 is YSYEKL in the germline V gene. This CDR3 is 13 amino acids long. V lost 1 base and J 1 base, leaving 4 bases between the germline ends. The DNA of the CDR3 is TGCGCCAGCAGCCAAGTGCCGAACACTGAAGCTTTCTTT. Protein product: CASSQVPNTEAFF.

The chain has TRBV12-1 and TRBJ2-1. TRBV12-1 is marked as a pseudogene. This CDR3 spans 13 amino acids. CDR3 DNA sequence: TGTGCCAGCAGCTTTGCGAAGAAAGATGAGCAGTTCTTC. Its translation is CASSFAKKDEQFF.

The rearrangement links TRBV6-1 to TRBJ2-7, with D possibly TRBD1 on 5 matching bases. Germline V gene lookup returns CDR1 MNHNS and CDR2 SASEGT. V lost 4 bases, J lost 7 bases, and 11 bases lay in between. This CDR3 comprises 12 residues. The CDR3 region has the DNA TGTGCCAGCAGTGGCAGGGCTGGGGAGCAGTACTTC. Its translation: CASSGRAGEQYF.

The J gene is TRBJ1-4, the V gene TRBV6-6; TRBD1 matches 10 bases. The trim removed 2 bases at V and 7 bases at J, leaving 7 bases unmatched. The CDR3 has 16 amino acids. The germline V gene has CDR1 MNHNY and CDR2 SVGAGI (reference sequence). CDR3 region: CASSYRWTGGGEKLFF. The CDR3 bases are TGTGCCAGCAGTTACCGATGGACAGGGGGAGGTGAAAAACTGTTTTTT.

The J gene is TRBJ2-1, the V gene TRBV29-1, with 7 bases fitting TRBD2. The ends lost 6 bases at V and 4 bases at J; junction bases unmatched: 9. Per germline, CDR1 SQVTM and CDR2 ANQGSEA. This CDR3 is built from 14 residues. In DNA form, the CDR3 reads TGCAGCGTGGAGGGCGGGGGAGATTACAATGAGCAGTTCTTC. Translated: CSVEGGGDYNEQFF.

This clone was seen once. This chain uses TRBV11-1 with TRBJ2-7; D remains unclear. The germline V and J ends were trimmed by 2 bases and 2 bases, with 7 bases remaining between them. Germline V gives CDR1 SGHAT, CDR2 FQDESV (reference sequence). The CDR3 extends over 13 amino acids. CDR3 region: CASSLTATYEQYF. The CDR3 coding sequence is TGTGCCAGCAGCTTAACAGCAACCTACGAGCAGTACTTC.

The rearrangement links TRBV6-6 to TRBJ1-6; tentatively, D is TRBD1 (5 bases). Trimming took off 0 bases at V and 6 bases at J, with 9 bases between the two ends. The CDR3 runs to 15 residues. Germline V gene sequence: CDR1 MNHNY, CDR2 SVGAGI (reference sequence). DNA of the CDR3: TGTGCCAGCAGTTACTCAACAGGTTCTAATTCACCCCTCCACTTT. Translation: CASSYSTGSNSPLHF.

To note about this clone: Other nucleotide sequences from this sample produce the same CDR3. CDR3 DNA sequence: TGTGCCAGCAGCACCGACAGGGAAGAGACCCAGTACTTC. Its translation is CASSTDREETQYF. The rearrangement joins TRBV6-5 to TRBJ2-5, with TRBD1 matching 7 bases. The CDR3 totals 13 residues. The germline V gene encodes CDR1 MNHEY and CDR2 SVGAGI. V shed 6 bases, J shed 3 bases, and the junction held 4 bases outside the gene matches.

The chain joins TRBV11-2 to TRBJ2-1, with D possibly matching TRBD1 (6 bases). The CDR3 sequence is 17 residues long. Germline V gene data show CDR1 as SGHAT and CDR2 as FQNNGV. Deletions cut 5 bases from V and 0 bases from J, with 17 bases between. CDR3 in amino acids: CASSPRWGLSSYNEQFF. For the CDR3, the DNA is TGTGCCAGCAGCCCCAGGTGGGGGCTGAGCTCCTACAATGAGCAGTTCTTC.

The chain recombines TRBV2 with TRBJ2-3, with D hard to call. The V end was cut by 6 bases, the J end by 3 bases, with 10 bases between. The CDR3 length is 13 residues. Germline-derived CDR1 and CDR2 are SNHLY and FYNNEI. The CDR3 nucleotides read TGTGCCAGCAGCACCGAAGGGACAGATACGCAGTATTTT. The encoded protein is CASSTEGTDTQYF.

The chain recombines TRBV5-1 with TRBJ1-1; D is ambiguous. This CDR3 has 13 residues. V was clipped by 4 bases and J by 3 bases, with 10 bases between them. CDR1 is SGHRS and CDR2 is YFSETQ in the germline V gene. The CDR3, as DNA: TGCGCCAGCAGCCATATTATTGACACTGAAGCTTTCTTT. Translating gives CASSHIIDTEAFF. The full variable domain, its missing parts supplied by reference TRBV5-1 and TRBJ1-1, is KAGVTQTPRYLIKTRGQQVTLSCSPISGHRSVSWYQQTPGQGLQFLFEYFSETQRNKGNFPGRFSGRQFSNSRSEMNVSTLELGDSALYLCASSHIIDTEAFFGQGTRLTVV.

The chain has TRBV6-1 and TRBJ1-2, with D tentatively TRBD1 (6 bases). The CDR3 totals 15 residues. Germline lookup yields CDR1 MNHNS and CDR2 SASEGT. Trimming left V 1 base short and J 4 bases short, with 13 bases between. For the CDR3, the DNA is TGTGCCAGCAGTGAAGTTGGGGGCGCCGGCTATGGCTACACCTTC. It encodes CASSEVGGAGYGYTF.

The J gene is TRBJ2-1, the V gene TRBV19, with 10 bases matching TRBD2. This CDR3 spans 18 amino acids. Germline V gene lookup returns CDR1 LNHDA and CDR2 SQIVND (reference sequence). The ends lost 5 bases at V and 9 bases at J; junction bases unmatched: 19. As DNA, the CDR3 is TGTGCCAGTAGTCCCGCCGGTGGAACTAGCGGGGTGGGGGGTGAGCAGTTCTTC. Its translation is CASSPAGGTSGVGGEQFF.

This chain joins TRBV4-3 and TRBJ2-5, with 11 bases that match TRBD2. With V trimmed by 0 bases and J by 5 bases, 5 bases remained unmatched. The CDR3 runs 16 residues. Germline loops: CDR1 LGHNA, CDR2 YSLEER. The CDR3 coding sequence is TGCGCCAGCAGCCAAGATGGTAGCGGGAGGGCCGAGACCCAGTACTTC. Translation: CASSQDGSGRAETQYF.

This sequence joins TRBV4-1 and TRBJ2-7; 9 bases agree with TRBD1. CDR3 length: 14 amino acids. The V gene end was trimmed by 4 bases and the J gene end by 7 bases; junction bases not matched to a gene: 8. Germline lookup yields CDR1 MGHRA and CDR2 YSYEKL. CDR3 nucleotide sequence: TGCGCCAGCAGCCCGTACAGGGGGCAGGGGGAGCAGTACTTC. Translating gives CASSPYRGQGEQYF.

This chain links TRBV11-2 with TRBJ2-3, with TRBD2 identical over 7 bases. With V trimmed by 2 bases and J by 3 bases, 5 bases remained unmatched. Germline V gene data show CDR1 as SGHAT and CDR2 as FQNNGV. The CDR3 loop spans 15 amino acids. This CDR3 reads CASSLLSGGTDTQYF. In DNA, the CDR3 is TGTGCCAGCAGCTTACTTTCGGGGGGAACAGATACGCAGTATTTT.

V gene TRBV4-1 combines with J gene TRBJ1-2; TRBD1 is a possible D gene (5 bases). CDR1 and CDR2 from the germline V gene are MGHRA and YSYEKL. The CDR3 consists of 15 residues. With 5 bases removed from V and 0 bases from J, the gap between germline ends came to 13 bases. CDR3 nucleotide sequence: TGCGCCAGCAGCACGGGGGGGGTCTCTAACTATGGCTACACCTTC. The encoded protein is CASSTGGVSNYGYTF.